The source of this TCR beta chain is a study of CD8 T cells in Susac syndrome. Roughly 0.45 to 1 ug RNA was reverse transcribed with random hexamers. Coverage of TCR beta CDR3 amplification by immunoSEQ multiplex PCR extended to 54 Vbeta and 13 Jbeta. One entry per CDR3 protein, called by TCRdb with MiXCR from the immunoSEQ multiplex PCR reads. The sample holds more than 200,000 distinct CDR3 sequences, 92% seen once. V lost 7 bases and J lost 5, with 11 bases in between. The CDR3 extends over 12 amino acids. Germline CDR1 reads SEHNR; CDR2 reads FQNEAQ (reference sequence). Material: CD8+ T cells from PBMCs. This TCR was recovered from a human donor with multiple sclerosis. The chain joins TRBV7-9 to TRBJ2-5; D gene ambiguous. The CDR3 protein is CASTLGWETQYF. CDR3 DNA: TGTGCCAGCACCCTTGGGTGGGAGACCCAGTACTTC.